A selection of T cell receptor beta chains follows, all from one sample in a study of radiotherapy plus CTLA-4 blockade in lung cancer. Libraries were prepared by immunoSEQ multiplex PCR; TCRdb keeps only in-frame clonotypes and omits some of them. Here the sample spans tens of thousands of clones, around 83% being singletons. The sample here was peripheral blood, taken from a patient treated with radiotherapy plus ipilimumab. These receptors were taken from a human donor with non-small cell lung cancer who had stable disease on radiotherapy plus ipilimumab. CDR3s include the opening cysteine and the closing phenylalanine or tryptophan. The D gene is left open where the match is weak. Clone size appears in some rows only: once, few, many, or a class for an expanded clone.

V gene: TRBV30
D gene: TRBD2
J gene: TRBJ2-7
clone size: NA
CDR3 protein: CAWTRLAGAYEQYF
CDR3 DNA: TGTGCCTGGACCCGACTAGCGGGGGCCTACGAGCAGTACTTC

V gene: TRBV18
D gene: NA
J gene: TRBJ2-6
clone size: NA
CDR3 protein: CASAEGSGANVLTF
CDR3 DNA: TGTGCCAGCGCTGAGGGCTCTGGGGCCAACGTCCTGACTTTC

V gene: TRBV6-1
D gene: NA
J gene: TRBJ2-4
clone size: NA
CDR3 protein: CASSEARQLLAKNIQYF
CDR3 DNA: TGTGCCAGCAGTGAAGCCCGACAGTTACTAGCCAAAAACATTCAGTACTTC

V gene: TRBV9
D gene: TRBD2
J gene: TRBJ2-7
clone size: NA
CDR3 protein: CASSLSGRSYEQYF
CDR3 DNA: TGTGCCAGCAGCCTCAGCGGGAGGTCCTACGAGCAGTACTTC

V gene: TRBV6-5
D gene: TRBD2
J gene: TRBJ2-1
clone size: NA
CDR3 protein: CASSYSGGGYNEQFF
CDR3 DNA: TGTGCCAGCAGTTACTCCGGGGGGGGTTACAATGAGCAGTTCTTC

V gene: TRBV7-9
D gene: TRBD1
J gene: TRBJ1-4
clone size: NA
CDR3 protein: CASSLGRGLATNEKLFF
CDR3 DNA: TGTGCCAGCAGCTTGGGCAGGGGGCTTGCAACTAATGAAAAACTGTTTTTT

V gene: TRBV13
D gene: NA
J gene: TRBJ2-3
clone size: NA
CDR3 protein: CASSWTYADTQYF
CDR3 DNA: TGTGCCAGCAGCTGGACGTACGCAGATACGCAGTATTTT

V gene: TRBV7-9
D gene: NA
J gene: TRBJ1-6
clone size: NA
CDR3 protein: CASSPAVATSPLHF
CDR3 DNA: TGTGCCAGCAGCCCTGCGGTTGCAACTTCACCCCTCCACTTT

V gene: TRBV6-1
D gene: TRBD1
J gene: TRBJ1-5
clone size: once
CDR3 protein: CASRLGQGAGQPQHF
CDR3 DNA: TGTGCCAGCAGACTCGGACAGGGGGCCGGTCAGCCCCAGCATTTT

V gene: TRBV19
D gene: NA
J gene: TRBJ1-6
clone size: NA
CDR3 protein: CASSLDSYNSPLHF
CDR3 DNA: TGTGCCAGTAGTCTGGACAGTTATAATTCACCCCTCCACTTT

V gene: TRBV28
D gene: NA
J gene: TRBJ1-5
clone size: NA
CDR3 protein: CASTGTRKEPQHF
CDR3 DNA: TGTGCCAGCACCGGGACGCGCAAGGAGCCCCAGCATTTT

V gene: TRBV18
D gene: NA
J gene: TRBJ2-5
clone size: NA
CDR3 protein: CASSPGETQYF
CDR3 DNA: TGTGCCAGCTCACCAGGAGAGACCCAGTACTTC

V gene: TRBV13
D gene: NA
J gene: TRBJ1-4
clone size: NA
CDR3 protein: CASSSTAGRGEKLFF
CDR3 DNA: TGTGCCAGCAGCTCTACAGCTGGGCGGGGAGAAAAACTGTTTTTT

V gene: TRBV21-1
D gene: NA
J gene: TRBJ1-1
clone size: NA
CDR3 protein: CASTPHRDRGGDGTEAFF
CDR3 DNA: TGTGCCAGCACCCCTCACCGGGACAGGGGCGGTGATGGCACTGAAGCTTTCTTT

V gene: TRBV7-3
D gene: TRBD1
J gene: TRBJ1-6
clone size: NA
CDR3 protein: CASSFRDRDSPLHF
CDR3 DNA: TGTGCCAGCAGCTTCCGGGACAGGGATTCACCCCTCCACTTT

V gene: TRBV7-9
D gene: NA
J gene: TRBJ2-3
clone size: NA
CDR3 protein: CASSFLSTDTQYF
CDR3 DNA: TGTGCCAGCAGCTTCTTAAGCACAGATACGCAGTATTTT

V gene: TRBV4-1
D gene: TRBD1
J gene: TRBJ1-6
clone size: NA
CDR3 protein: CASSQDPTGGSRGSPLHF
CDR3 DNA: TGCGCCAGCAGCCAAGATCCGACAGGGGGTTCTCGAGGTTCACCCCTCCACTTT

V gene: TRBV11-2
D gene: NA
J gene: TRBJ1-1
clone size: NA
CDR3 protein: CASSSGRSEAFF
CDR3 DNA: TGTGCCAGCAGCTCCGGACGGTCTGAAGCTTTCTTT

V gene: TRBV7-9
D gene: TRBD1
J gene: TRBJ2-5
clone size: NA
CDR3 protein: CASSLEQGNVETQYF
CDR3 DNA: TGTGCCAGCAGCTTAGAACAGGGGAATGTAGAGACCCAGTACTTC

V gene: TRBV9
D gene: NA
J gene: TRBJ1-2
clone size: NA
CDR3 protein: CASSVVGGWYGYTF
CDR3 DNA: TGTGCCAGCAGCGTAGTTGGGGGATGGTATGGCTACACCTTC

V gene: TRBV18
D gene: TRBD2
J gene: TRBJ2-5
clone size: NA
CDR3 protein: CASSPQAGGLVQETQYF
CDR3 DNA: TGTGCCAGCTCACCACAAGCGGGGGGGCTCGTTCAAGAGACCCAGTACTTC

V gene: TRBV7-8
D gene: NA
J gene: TRBJ2-2
clone size: NA
CDR3 protein: CASSLTVNTGELFF
CDR3 DNA: TGTGCCAGCAGCCTTACAGTGAACACCGGGGAGCTGTTTTTT

V gene: TRBV28
D gene: TRBD2
J gene: TRBJ2-7
clone size: NA
CDR3 protein: CASSLWRGDPEYEQYF
CDR3 DNA: TGTGCCAGCAGTTTATGGCGGGGGGACCCTGAATACGAGCAGTACTTC

V gene: TRBV28
D gene: TRBD1
J gene: TRBJ2-7
clone size: NA
CDR3 protein: CATASSGTGRYEQYF
CDR3 DNA: TGTGCCACCGCTTCTTCCGGGACAGGCCGTTACGAGCAGTACTTC